These 17 T cell receptor beta chains were all obtained from the same sample, sequenced in a study of patients and donors after allogeneic stem cell transplantation. From the RT-PCR reads, TCRdb called clonotypes with MiXCR, one entry per CDR3 protein. The sample lists hundreds of thousands of distinct CDR3 sequences; roughly 17% were seen once. Source material: blood, either unsorted or a sorted T cell fraction (not recorded which). The receptor source for this set is a human donor who was either an allogeneic HSCT recipient or a stem cell or donor lymphocyte infusion donor (not recorded which). It is not recorded whose cells these are; they may come from a transplant donor.

A few counts support this clonotype. The rearrangement uses TRBV20-1 and TRBJ2-7; 13 bases agree with TRBD2. This CDR3 has 15 residues. Per germline, CDR1 DFQATT and CDR2 SNEGSKA (reference sequence). V dropped 6 bases and J dropped 0; count of bases not matched to a gene: 5. The CDR3 nucleotides read TGCAGTGCATGGACTAGCGGGGGCGCCTCCTACGAGCAGTACTTC. As protein: CSAWTSGGASYEQYF.

There are many counts of this clonotype. The rearrangement uses TRBV24-1 and TRBJ2-1; D unresolved. The germline V and J ends were trimmed by 1 base and 1 base, with 7 bases remaining between them. From germline, CDR1 is KGHDR and CDR2 SFDVKD. CDR3 length equals 15 residues. CDR3 in amino acids: CATSDLPNSYNEQFF. The CDR3 bases are TGTGCCACCAGTGATTTACCCAATTCCTACAATGAGCAGTTCTTC.

This clonotype was counted only a few times. The chain employs TRBV7-2 and TRBJ2-7; D remains unclear. The CDR3 loop spans 15 amino acids. With 5 bases removed from V and 2 bases from J, the gap between germline ends came to 16 bases. Germline-derived CDR1 and CDR2 are SGHTA and FQGNSA. CDR3 coding DNA: TGTGCCAGCAGCCCGAGCCTTCGCGTTACCTACGAGCAGTACTTC. As protein: CASSPSLRVTYEQYF. Based on the CDR3 plus reference TRBV7-2 and TRBJ2-7, the full variable domain is GAGVSQSPSNKVTEKGKDVELRCDPISGHTALYWYRQSLGQGLEFLIYFQGNSAPDKSGLPSDRFSAERTGGSVSTLTIQRTQQEDSAVYLCASSPSLRVTYEQYFGPGTRLTVT.

This clonotype was observed a handful of times. The chain joins TRBV7-2 to TRBJ2-5; 9 positions match TRBD2. This CDR3 has 17 amino acids. With V trimmed by 1 base and J by 5 bases, 11 bases remained unmatched. Per germline, CDR1 SGHTA and CDR2 FQGNSA. The CDR3 bases are TGTGCCAGCAGCTTAGGCCCCCATGCGGGGGGGCCGGAGACCCAGTACTTC. It specifies CASSLGPHAGGPETQYF.

In its sample, this clonotype was seen many times. The chain has TRBV6-1 and TRBJ2-3; TRBD2 aligns across 8 bases. This CDR3 has 16 residues. The V gene end was trimmed by 5 bases and the J gene end by 2 bases; junction bases not matched to a gene: 9. Per the germline V gene, CDR1 is MNHNS and CDR2 is SASEGT. The CDR3 nucleotides are TGTGCCAGCAGTATCCTCTGGACTAGCCTCACAGATACGCAGTATTTT. Protein sequence: CASSILWTSLTDTQYF.

This chain links TRBV20-1 with TRBJ2-4; 13 bases line up with TRBD2. The J segment lost 0 bases and the V segment lost 6 bases, leaving 11 bases of the junction unmatched. This CDR3 is 18 amino acids long. Germline lookup yields CDR1 DFQATT and CDR2 SNEGSKA (reference sequence). CDR3 region: CSATSGRGGILAKNIQYF. For the CDR3, the DNA is TGCAGTGCAACTAGCGGGAGGGGAGGGATTCTAGCCAAAAACATTCAGTACTTC.

The rearrangement links TRBV20-1 to TRBJ2-1, with 9 nucleotides matching TRBD2. The CDR3 has 15 residues. The junction had 9 bases not matched to a gene; V was cut back by 0 bases and J by 9 bases. Per the germline V gene, CDR1 is DFQATT and CDR2 is SNEGSKA (reference sequence). CDR3 sequence: CSARDRASGIVEQFF. In DNA form, the CDR3 reads TGCAGTGCTAGAGATAGGGCTAGCGGGATAGTTGAGCAGTTCTTC.

This sequence joins TRBV12-3 or TRBV12-4 and TRBJ1-3; D is ambiguous. V lost 4 bases to trimming and J lost 8 bases, with 6 bases between them. This CDR3 spans 11 amino acids. The CDR3 sequence: CASSSIDTIYF. The CDR3 DNA reads as TGTGCCAGCAGTTCGATAGACACCATATATTTT.

This clonotype came up a few times. The CDR3 DNA is TGCAGTGCTCGACTAGCGCTAGCCAAAAACATTCAGTACTTC. Its translation is CSARLALAKNIQYF. V gene TRBV20-1 combines with J gene TRBJ2-4; the match to TRBD2 covers 8 bases. The V gene's germline CDR1 is DFQATT and CDR2 SNEGSKA (reference sequence). This CDR3 has 14 amino acids. With V trimmed by 5 bases and J by 0 bases, 3 bases remained unmatched.

In this sample, this clonotype turned up a few times. The rearrangement joins TRBV7-6 to TRBJ2-3; TRBD2 aligns across 11 bases. J lost 5 bases, V lost 2 bases, and 9 bases had no gene match. Germline V gene sequence: CDR1 SGHVS, CDR2 FNYEAQ. CDR3 size: 17 residues. The CDR3, as DNA: TGTGCCAGCAGCTTAATTATAGCGGGGGGGCGGAAAGATACGCAGTATTTT. Amino acid sequence: CASSLIIAGGRKDTQYF.

This clonotype was seen many times. The V and J genes are TRBV20-1 and TRBJ1-2, with 7 bases lining up with TRBD1. From germline, CDR1 is DFQATT and CDR2 SNEGSKA (reference sequence). The CDR3 is made up of 13 amino acids. After removal of 5 bases from V and 4 bases from J, the junction contained 7 bases not matched to a gene. CDR3 sequence reads: CSASDRPAYGYTF. CDR3 bases: TGCAGTGCTTCGGACAGGCCGGCCTATGGCTACACCTTC.

The genes are TRBV4-1 and TRBJ1-1; no clear D gene. With 2 bases removed from V and 5 bases from J, the gap between germline ends came to 18 bases. The CDR3 loop spans 16 amino acids. Germline CDR1 and CDR2: MGHRA and YSYEKL. DNA for the CDR3: TGCGCCAGCAGCCAATCAAACGGAAAAAAGATTACTGAAGCTTTCTTT. Its protein product is CASSQSNGKKITEAFF.

V and J are TRBV20-1 and TRBJ1-3, with 7 bases lining up with TRBD1. This CDR3 contains 11 residues. The ends lost 4 bases at V and 11 bases at J; junction bases unmatched: 5. Germline V gene lookup returns CDR1 DFQATT and CDR2 SNEGSKA (reference sequence). The CDR3 reads CSATRQGPIYF. CDR3 bases: TGCAGTGCTACCCGACAGGGCCCCATATATTTT.

This clonotype came up a few times. The V and J genes are TRBV25-1 and TRBJ2-3; a weak D match, TRBD2 (5 bases). The ends were cut back, 6 bases at V and 5 bases at J, with 12 bases in the middle. The CDR3 is 13 amino acids. CDR1 is MGHDK, CDR2 SYGVNS, per germline. The CDR3 nucleotides read TGTGCCAGCAGCAACCCTCGGGGAGATACGCAGTATTTT. Translating it yields CASSNPRGDTQYF.

The rearrangement joins TRBV5-1 to TRBJ2-7, with 9 bases matching TRBD2. The germline V gene encodes CDR1 SGHRS and CDR2 YFSETQ. Trimming at V came to 0 bases and at J to 0 bases, leaving 10 bases not matched to a gene. This CDR3 comprises 18 residues. The CDR3 region is CASSLGLLAGGSSYEQYF. The CDR3 nucleotides are TGCGCCAGCAGCTTGGGGCTGTTGGCGGGAGGGAGCTCCTACGAGCAGTACTTC.

Only a few counts were recorded for this clonotype. The chain carries TRBV2 and TRBJ2-2; TRBD1 might be the D (6 bases). The CDR3 has 11 residues. V was clipped by 11 bases and J by 4 bases, with 8 bases between them. Looked up from germline, CDR1 is SNHLY and CDR2 is FYNNEI. CDR3 in amino acids: CAGQRTGELFF. Here the CDR3 DNA reads TGTGCCGGACAGCGCACCGGGGAGCTGTTTTTT.

This clonotype was seen a handful of times. V is TRBV7-3 and J is TRBJ2-5; D is ambiguous. The CDR3 has 12 residues. CDR1 is SGHTA, CDR2 FQGTGA, per germline. Trimming shortened V by 5 bases and J by 5 bases, and 9 bases separated the two germline ends. The CDR3 loop reads CASSPVAETQYF. As DNA, the CDR3 is TGTGCCAGCAGCCCAGTCGCGGAGACCCAGTACTTC.